These 6 T cell receptor beta chains were all obtained from the same sample, sequenced in a study of shared clonotypes between healthy human individuals. Some clones are missing from TCRdb's copy, which holds only in-frame ones; the method was immunoSEQ multiplex PCR. The table has 2 million to 2.5 million clones, roughly 90% seen once. What was sequenced was naive CD4+ T cells from PBMCs. Subset indicated: CD45RA+ positively selected. The receptor source for this set is a young man in good health. Some clones in this sample may be carry-over from other donors' samples.

The chain joins TRBV7-2 to TRBJ2-5; possible D gene TRBD1, 5 bases. The CDR3 spans 15 residues. The germline V gene encodes CDR1 SGHTA and CDR2 FQGNSA. V lost 1 base to trimming and J lost 1 base, with 10 bases between them. The chain's CDR3 is CASSLVLTVQETQYF. The CDR3 DNA reads TGTGCCAGCAGCTTAGTTCTGACAGTCCAAGAGACCCAGTACTTC.

This clone appeared once. This rearrangement joins TRBV28 to TRBJ1-4, with 8 positions matching TRBD1. The length of the CDR3 is 16 residues. From germline, CDR1 is MDHEN and CDR2 SYDVKM. J lost 5 bases, V lost 4 bases, and 9 bases had no gene match. The CDR3 is CASSSTGGGLNEKLFF. The CDR3, as DNA: TGTGCCAGCAGTTCCACAGGGGGGGGACTAAATGAAAAACTGTTTTTT.

The chain is built from TRBV5-1 and TRBJ2-7; 12 nucleotides match TRBD1. The germline CDR1 and CDR2 sequences are SGHRS and YFSETQ. Trimming took 0 bases from V and 11 from J; bases not matched to a gene: 9. This CDR3 is 15 amino acids long. CDR3 nucleotides: TGCGCCAGCAGCTTGGGGATCCCGGGACAGGGGGCTGAGTACTTC. Translated, it gives CASSLGIPGQGAEYF.

The chain couples TRBV30 to TRBJ1-2, with a tentative D call TRBD1 (6 bases). The germline V gene encodes CDR1 GTSNPN and CDR2 SVGIG (reference sequence). The V end was cut by 3 bases, the J end by 3 bases, with 23 bases between. The CDR3 is 17 amino acids. The CDR3 loop reads CAWSAVSGALTYYGYTF. CDR3 coding DNA: TGTGCCTGGAGCGCGGTGTCGGGGGCATTAACCTACTATGGCTACACCTTC. Filled out from reference TRBV30 and TRBJ1-2, the complete variable domain reads SQTIHQWPATLVQPVGSPLSLECTVEGTSNPNLYWYRQAAGRGLQLLFYSVGIGQISSEVPQNLSASRPQDRQFILSSKKLLLSDSGFYLCAWSAVSGALTYYGYTFGSGTRLTVV.

The chain carries TRBV28 and TRBJ2-3; 9 bases are a match to TRBD2. The CDR3 has 15 amino acids. J lost 4 bases, V lost 4 bases, and 6 bases had no gene match. From germline, CDR1 is MDHEN and CDR2 SYDVKM. In DNA form, the CDR3 reads TGTGCCAGCAGTTGGTCTAGCGGGATATCAGATACGCAGTATTTT. Its translation is CASSWSSGISDTQYF.

This chain joins TRBV28 and TRBJ2-1; 9 bases fit TRBD2. CDR1 is MDHEN, CDR2 SYDVKM, per germline. The trim removed 6 bases at V and 7 bases at J, leaving 19 bases unmatched. There are 18 residues in the CDR3. The chain's CDR3 is CASSLEYIAGAAWNEQFF. The CDR3 region has the DNA TGTGCCAGCAGCTTAGAATATATAGCGGGAGCTGCTTGGAATGAGCAGTTCTTC.